This entry is about one T cell receptor beta chain. V lost 3 bases and J 5 bases, leaving 14 bases between the germline ends. Germline V CDR1 and CDR2: SGHRS, YFSETQ. This CDR3 has 14 amino acids. This record comes from a study of cytomegalovirus exposure and HLA in healthy donors. PCR amplification relied on 60 Vbeta primers (plus 13 Jbeta primers). The assay was immunoSEQ multiplex PCR, and TCRdb's table has in-frame clones only and misses some. The sample has roughly 120,000 clones, about 72% seen once. The chain has TRBV5-1 and TRBJ2-5, with D maybe TRBD1 (6 bases). Material for sequencing was PBMCs. This receptor was identified in a man younger than 40 in good health and CMV-seropositive. CDR3 nucleotides: TGCGCCAGCAGCTCCCCCGAGGGGGTGGAGACCCAGTACTTC. Protein sequence: CASSSPEGVETQYF.